These 5 T cell receptor beta chains originate from one sample sequenced in a study of OX40 agonist ivuxolimab in advanced cancers. To prepare the library, the immunoSEQ multiplex PCR assay was applied. TCRdb took over this immuneACCESS table, retaining in-frame rearrangements with V and J assigned. Such tables are incomplete; in checked studies, under half of the missing clones stem from an unresolved V gene, and the remainder is unexplained. The sample table lists about 36,000 clones, about 81% of them with a count of one. The top ten hold 20% to 25% of the sample. The input for sequencing was CD4+ or CD8+ T cells sorted from blood, taken in a trial of the OX40 agonist ivuxolimab. These receptors were collected from an adult with an advanced solid tumor such as melanoma, head and neck, liver or kidney cancer.

This clone came up a few times. The chain links TRBV5-1 to TRBJ2-7, with TRBD2 matching over 12 bases. V dropped 0 bases and J dropped 5; count of bases not matched to a gene: 12. In germline, CDR1 is SGHRS, CDR2 YFSETQ. There are 18 residues in the CDR3. Here the CDR3 DNA reads TGCGCCAGCAGCTTGGTGTCTAGCGGGGGGGAGGTAGGTCACGAGCAGTACTTC. Protein sequence: CASSLVSSGGEVGHEQYF.

This clone has just a few counts. V gene TRBV7-3 combines with J gene TRBJ1-1; 7 bases are shared with TRBD1. This CDR3 is 15 amino acids long. V dropped 5 bases and J dropped 9; count of bases not matched to a gene: 15. Germline V CDR1 and CDR2: SGHTA, FQGTGA. The CDR3 spells CASSLLGTDNNKAFF. CDR3 bases: TGTGCCAGCAGCCTACTAGGGACAGACAATAATAAAGCTTTCTTT.

The chain employs TRBV7-2 and TRBJ1-1; perhaps TRBD1 as D (5 bases). V lost 1 base to trimming and J lost 1 base, with 10 bases between them. The CDR3 contains 15 residues. CDR1 and CDR2 from the germline V gene are SGHTA and FQGNSA. The DNA for the CDR3 is TGTGCCAGCAGCTTAGTGGGACGGCCGAACACTGAAGCTTTCTTT. Translating gives CASSLVGRPNTEAFF.

The chain employs TRBV6-1 and TRBJ2-1; no firm D call. Germline V CDR1 and CDR2: MNHNS, SASEGT. The V end was cut by 2 bases, the J end by 0 bases, with 8 bases between. The CDR3 is 15 residues long. The CDR3 nucleotides are TGTGCCAGCAGTGAACTAGGAACCTCCTACAATGAGCAGTTCTTC. Residues: CASSELGTSYNEQFF.

The rearrangement uses TRBV6-6 and TRBJ1-1, with 8 bases lining up with TRBD1. The CDR3 spans 14 residues. Germline values: CDR1 MNHNY, CDR2 SVGAGI (reference sequence). V lost 0 bases, J lost 4 bases, and 1 base stayed unmatched. DNA of the CDR3: TGTGCCAGCAGTTACTCAGGGACAGGCACTGAAGCTTTCTTT. Protein sequence: CASSYSGTGTEAFF.